The next 21 T cell receptor beta chains were all read from a single sample in a study of regulatory T cells in long-lasting Graves disease. The time point is: newly diagnosed GD, antithyroid drugs for less than 3 months. PBMCs were the source of the RNA used for TCR sequencing. Arm-PCR of CDR3 regions with iRepertoire HTBI primers generated TCR beta libraries. One entry per CDR3 protein results from TCRdb running MiXCR on the multiplex PCR reads. Seen here are 390,000 or so distinct CDR3 sequences, around 11% observed once, and the top ten hold 18%. The data also belong to a second study, concerning T cells in Graves' hyperthyroidism and ophthalmopathy.

Sample: peripheral blood mononuclear cells (PBMCs), taken at new diagnosis, from a patient treated with antithyroid drugs. All receptors derive from a young woman with Graves disease.

This clonotype occurred once. V gene TRBV6-1 combines with J gene TRBJ1-5, with D tentatively TRBD1 (5 bases). This CDR3 contains 16 residues. Trimming removed 5 bases from V and 4 bases from J, with 18 bases in between. Germline CDR1 and CDR2: MNHNS and SASEGT. CDR3 coding DNA: TGTGCCAGCAGTCCGGGTGGGGGGAACCTAAATCAGCCCCAGCATTTT. This gives the protein CASSPGGGNLNQPQHF.

This clonotype occurred many times. The chain recombines TRBV2 with TRBJ1-5; D gene unclear. V lost 2 bases, J lost 3 bases, and 8 bases lay in between. The length of the CDR3 is 14 residues. The germline V gene has CDR1 SNHLY and CDR2 FYNNEI. The chain's CDR3 is CASSENSNNQPQHF. The CDR3 bases are TGTGCCAGCAGTGAAAATTCAAACAATCAGCCCCAGCATTTT.

This sequence joins TRBV12-3 or TRBV12-4 and TRBJ1-2; D is undetermined. The V and J ends lost 3 bases and 8 bases respectively, with 7 bases between them. This CDR3 region has 11 residues. The CDR3 coding sequence is TGTGCCAGCAGTTTTGGGCTGGGCTACACCTTC. Its translation: CASSFGLGYTF.

The chain recombines TRBV7-3 with TRBJ2-1; no firm D call. Germline lookup yields CDR1 SGHTA and CDR2 FQGTGA. The V end was cut by 2 bases, the J end by 7 bases, with 9 bases between. The CDR3 is made up of 13 amino acids. The DNA for the CDR3 is TGTGCCAGCAGCTTAGTAGCTGGAAATGAGCAGTTCTTC. This encodes CASSLVAGNEQFF.

This chain links TRBV4-2 with TRBJ1-6; no firm D call. There are 17 residues in the CDR3. Germline assignment: CDR1 LGHNA and CDR2 YNFKEQ. The germline V and J ends were trimmed by 0 bases and 10 bases, with 19 bases remaining between them. DNA for the CDR3: TGTGCCAGCAGCCAAGACTCCCTTATAAATGGGTACTCACCCCTCCACTTT. Translated, it gives CASSQDSLINGYSPLHF.

This clonotype was seen repeatedly, ten times or more. The chain recombines TRBV7-2 with TRBJ2-7; 10 bases fit TRBD2. J was trimmed by 4 bases and V by 4 bases; bases with no gene match: 4. CDR3 size: 14 residues. Germline V gives CDR1 SGHTA, CDR2 FQGNSA. CDR3 DNA: TGTGCCAGCAGCTCACTAGCGGGACTGTACGAGCAGTACTTC. Encoded protein: CASSSLAGLYEQYF.

This clonotype appeared many times. The rearrangement links TRBV7-2 to TRBJ2-4; the match to TRBD1 covers 7 bases. Trimming took 6 bases from V and 4 from J; bases not matched to a gene: 9. The CDR3 runs 15 residues. Germline V gene data show CDR1 as SGHTA and CDR2 as FQGNSA. The CDR3 spells CASSPRGQTKNIQYF. DNA for the CDR3: TGTGCCAGCAGTCCACGGGGACAGACAAAAAACATTCAGTACTTC. Based on the CDR3 plus reference TRBV7-2 and TRBJ2-4, the full variable domain is GAGVSQSPSNKVTEKGKDVELRCDPISGHTALYWYRQSLGQGLEFLIYFQGNSAPDKSGLPSDRFSAERTGGSVSTLTIQRTQQEDSAVYLCASSPRGQTKNIQYFGAGTRLSVL.

This clonotype was observed a handful of times. The CDR3 protein is CASSRGGTSGIDEQFF. In DNA, the CDR3 is TGTGCCAGCAGCCGGGGCGGGACTAGCGGGATCGATGAGCAGTTCTTC. This chain links TRBV28 with TRBJ2-1, with 13 bases matching TRBD2. V dropped 6 bases and J dropped 8; count of bases not matched to a gene: 10. The germline CDR1 and CDR2 sequences are MDHEN and SYDVKM. The CDR3 contains 16 residues.

This clonotype was seen ten or more times. This sequence joins TRBV20-1 and TRBJ2-2, with TRBD2 matching 7 bases. The CDR3 consists of 18 residues. The trim removed 0 bases at V and 6 bases at J, leaving 16 bases unmatched. CDR1 and CDR2 from the germline V gene are DFQATT and SNEGSKA (reference sequence). The DNA of the CDR3 is TGCAGTGCTAGAGATCCAGGGACCGGGACTAACAACCCCGGGGAGCTGTTTTTT. Translation gives CSARDPGTGTNNPGELFF.

This clonotype was seen repeatedly, ten times or more. The rearrangement joins TRBV6-1 to TRBJ2-6; D gene unclear. This CDR3 is built from 17 residues. Trimming stripped 8 bases from V and 0 bases from J, with 17 bases between. CDR1 is MNHNS, CDR2 SASEGT, per germline. The CDR3 region is CASSNIEPFSGANVLTF. In nucleotides, the CDR3 is TGTGCCAGCTCCAACATCGAGCCTTTCTCTGGGGCCAACGTCCTGACTTTC.

This clonotype was detected many times. The V call is TRBV12-3 or TRBV12-4, the J call TRBJ2-5; no reliable D call. The ends were cut back, 7 bases at V and 2 bases at J, with 11 bases in the middle. The CDR3 is 13 residues long. The DNA of the CDR3 is TGTGCCAGCACATCCTGGAATCAAGAGACCCAGTACTTC. This gives the protein CASTSWNQETQYF.

The chain carries TRBV9 and TRBJ2-5; D tentatively reads TRBD1 or TRBD2 (5 bases each). The CDR3 runs 15 residues. Germline V gives CDR1 SGDLS, CDR2 YYNGEE. The V gene lost 0 bases and the J gene lost 1 base, with 10 bases spanning the gap. For the CDR3, the DNA is TGTGCCAGCAGCGTAGAAGGGGACGGCCAAGAGACCCAGTACTTC. This sequence encodes CASSVEGDGQETQYF.

This clonotype was detected ten times or more. This chain connects TRBV15 to TRBJ1-1; D ambiguous. The V end was cut by 0 bases, the J end by 2 bases, with 7 bases between. The length of the CDR3 is 14 residues. Per the germline V gene, CDR1 is LNHNV and CDR2 is YYDKDF (reference sequence). The CDR3 sequence is CATSREKTNTEAFF. The CDR3 DNA is TGTGCCACCAGCAGAGAGAAGACTAACACTGAAGCTTTCTTT.

Comments on this clonotype: One base away lies a much larger clone, so this may be a sequencing read error. The J gene is TRBJ2-7, the V gene TRBV20-1; D is possibly TRBD2 (7 bases). Trimming cost V 3 bases and J 5 bases, with 17 bases left between them. The CDR3 covers 14 residues. CDR1 and CDR2 (germline): DFQATT, SNEGSKA (reference sequence). The CDR3 DNA reads TGCAGTGCTAGTAATAGACGGGGGGCCAACGAGCAGTACTTC. Protein: CSASNRRGANEQYF.

This clonotype was recorded at least ten times. Written as DNA, the CDR3 is TGTGCCAGCAGCTACCAGGGCGGGAACACTGAAGCTTTCTTT. Residues: CASSYQGGNTEAFF. The chain employs TRBV7-9 and TRBJ1-1; D is perhaps TRBD1 (5 bases). CDR3 length: 14 residues. From germline, CDR1 is SEHNR and CDR2 FQNEAQ (reference sequence). Trimming removed 4 bases at V and 1 base at J, with 10 bases between.

In its sample, this clonotype was seen a few times. This chain links TRBV7-9 with TRBJ2-7; no clear D gene. CDR3 size: 12 residues. Germline V gene lookup returns CDR1 SEHNR and CDR2 FQNEAQ (reference sequence). The CDR3 spells CVSSLRYDEQYV. The DNA of the CDR3 is TGTGTCAGCAGCCTCCGTTATGACGAGCAGTACGTC.

This rearrangement joins TRBV4-1 to TRBJ1-6, with D perhaps matching TRBD1 (6 bases). Per the germline V gene, CDR1 is MGHRA and CDR2 is YSYEKL. Deletions cut 1 base from V and 14 bases from J, with 18 bases between. The CDR3 runs 15 residues. In DNA form, the CDR3 reads TGCGCCAGCAGCCAAGGGACAGCTAACAACGGAGCCCTCCACTTT. Its translation: CASSQGTANNGALHF.

This clonotype has more than one count but fewer than ten. The CDR3 region has the DNA TGTGCCAGCACCCCCGAAGGGCTAGCGGGAGGCGAGCAGTACTTC. It translates to CASTPEGLAGGEQYF. The chain is built from TRBV28 and TRBJ2-7, with 11 positions matching TRBD2. CDR1 and CDR2 from the germline V gene are MDHEN and SYDVKM. With V trimmed by 7 bases and J by 6 bases, 11 bases remained unmatched. The CDR3 sequence is 15 residues long.

This clonotype was observed many times. The gene calls are TRBV9 and TRBJ1-1; D is undetermined. This CDR3 is 15 amino acids long. V lost 4 bases and J 4 bases, leaving 17 bases between the germline ends. CDR1 SGDLS and CDR2 YYNGEE come from the germline V gene. CDR3: CASSPESRLSTEAFF. The CDR3 DNA is TGTGCCAGCAGCCCCGAGAGTAGGTTAAGCACTGAAGCTTTCTTT.

This clonotype was counted ten times or more. V gene TRBV12-3 or TRBV12-4 combines with J gene TRBJ2-7; D perhaps matches TRBD2 (6 bases). The CDR3 totals 14 residues. The V end was cut by 3 bases, the J end by 3 bases, with 12 bases between. The CDR3 sequence is CASSFWGGIYEQYF. DNA for the CDR3: TGTGCCAGCAGTTTTTGGGGCGGGATCTACGAGCAGTACTTC.

This clonotype was recorded many times. The J gene is TRBJ1-1, the V gene TRBV20-1; weak D call: TRBD1 (5 bases). Trimming left V 6 bases short and J 3 bases short, with 11 bases between. Germline values: CDR1 DFQATT, CDR2 SNEGSKA (reference sequence). The CDR3 spans 12 residues. The CDR3 loop is CSAIRVYTEAFF. Here the CDR3 DNA reads TGCAGTGCAATCAGGGTTTACACTGAAGCTTTCTTT.